The clone carrying this T cell receptor beta chain was detected a few times. This sample was included in a study of radiotherapy plus CTLA-4 blockade in lung cancer. The germline gives CDR1 MNHEY, CDR2 SVGAGI. The CDR3 runs 14 residues. V was clipped by 0 bases and J by 9 bases, with 12 bases between them. Only in-frame clones appear in the TCRdb table, and some are missing; sequencing was by immunoSEQ multiplex PCR. There are under 65,000 clones in the sample; 70% to 80% occur only once, and 8.5% to 9% lies in the top ten. The sequenced sample was peripheral blood, obtained from a patient treated with radiotherapy plus ipilimumab. V and J are TRBV6-5 and TRBJ2-1; D is unresolved. The receptor comes from a human donor with non-small cell lung cancer who had a complete response to radiotherapy plus ipilimumab. CDR3 in DNA: TGTGCCAGCAGTTACTCCCAGAGGAGTAGTGAGCAGTTCTTC. Protein product: CASSYSQRSSEQFF.